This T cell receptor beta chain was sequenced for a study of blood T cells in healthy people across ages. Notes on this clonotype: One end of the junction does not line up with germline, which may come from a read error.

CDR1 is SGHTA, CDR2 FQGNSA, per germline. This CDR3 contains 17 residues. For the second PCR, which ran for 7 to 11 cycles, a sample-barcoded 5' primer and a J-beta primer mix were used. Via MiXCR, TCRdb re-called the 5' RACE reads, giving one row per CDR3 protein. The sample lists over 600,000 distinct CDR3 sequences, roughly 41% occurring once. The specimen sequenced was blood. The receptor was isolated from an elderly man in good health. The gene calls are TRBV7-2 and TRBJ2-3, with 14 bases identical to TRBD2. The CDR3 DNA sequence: TGTGTCAGCAGTCCATCACCGACTAGCGGGGGGGGAGATACGCAGTATTTT. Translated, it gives CVSSPSPTSGGGDTQYF.